The rows below give T cell receptor beta chains drawn from one sample of a study of blood T cell repertoires in COVID-19. The repertoire was sequenced with immunoSEQ multiplex PCR; TCRdb's copy has only in-frame clones and lacks some. Counted here are 200,000 to 250,000 clones, 80% to 90% occurring once; the ten biggest clones make up 6.2%. Sequencing was performed on peripheral blood. The receptors come from a man between 60 and 75 years old with acute or convalescent COVID-19. The CDR3 runs from the conserved cysteine through the conserved F or W. Each record gives: clone size, J gene, V gene, D gene, CDR3 DNA, CDR3 protein. D genes are given only for firm matches. Clone size is stated in some rows and not others, as once, few, many or a class when expanded.

clone_size: NA
j_call: TRBJ2-7
v_call: TRBV4-2
d_call: NA
cdr3_nt: TGTGCCAGCAGCCAAGATGGGACGGGGGTCTCCTACGAGCAGTACTTC
cdr3_aa: CASSQDGTGVSYEQYF

clone_size: once
j_call: TRBJ1-4
v_call: TRBV25-1
d_call: TRBD1
cdr3_nt: TGTGCCAGCACAGGGGGTCGGGAAAAACTGTTTTTT
cdr3_aa: CASTGGREKLFF

clone_size: NA
j_call: TRBJ1-5
v_call: TRBV7-2
d_call: TRBD1
cdr3_nt: TGTGCCAGCAGCTTAGTACAGGGGGCGGTCCAGCCCCAGCATTTT
cdr3_aa: CASSLVQGAVQPQHF

clone_size: once
j_call: TRBJ1-6
v_call: TRBV4-1
d_call: TRBD1
cdr3_nt: TGCGCCAGCAGCCAAGATTCTGGGACAGGACGCAATTCACCCCTCCACTTT
cdr3_aa: CASSQDSGTGRNSPLHF

clone_size: NA
j_call: TRBJ1-2
v_call: TRBV30
d_call: NA
cdr3_nt: TGTGCCTGGAGTGTGGTCGCGGGCGGCTACACCTTC
cdr3_aa: CAWSVVAGGYTF

clone_size: NA
j_call: TRBJ2-1
v_call: TRBV7-3
d_call: NA
cdr3_nt: TGTGCCAGCAGCTCAGGACCTAGCTACGACAATGAGCAGTTCTTC
cdr3_aa: CASSSGPSYDNEQFF

clone_size: NA
j_call: TRBJ2-1
v_call: TRBV9
d_call: NA
cdr3_nt: TGTGCCAGCAGCACCCTGGACAGCAGGAGCTCCTACAATGAGCAGTTCTTC
cdr3_aa: CASSTLDSRSSYNEQFF

clone_size: NA
j_call: TRBJ1-2
v_call: TRBV30
d_call: TRBD1
cdr3_nt: TGTGCCTGGAGGGGGACAGGGGTCGGAAGAGGCTACACCTTC
cdr3_aa: CAWRGTGVGRGYTF

clone_size: NA
j_call: TRBJ2-7
v_call: TRBV2
d_call: NA
cdr3_nt: TGTGCCAGCAGTGACAGGGGATACGAGCAGTACTTC
cdr3_aa: CASSDRGYEQYF

clone_size: NA
j_call: TRBJ2-1
v_call: TRBV10-3
d_call: NA
cdr3_nt: TGTGCCATCAGTCCCCAAGGGGAATGGGTGGTATACAATGAGCAGTTCTTC
cdr3_aa: CAISPQGEWVVYNEQFF

clone_size: NA
j_call: TRBJ1-3
v_call: TRBV6-6
d_call: NA
cdr3_nt: TGTGCCAGCAGTCCCTCGGGCTCTGGAAACACCATATATTTT
cdr3_aa: CASSPSGSGNTIYF

clone_size: once
j_call: TRBJ1-1
v_call: TRBV10-3
d_call: NA
cdr3_nt: TGTGCCATCGGGCGGGGGTATGAAGCTTTCTTT
cdr3_aa: CAIGRGYEAFF

clone_size: NA
j_call: TRBJ2-1
v_call: TRBV2
d_call: NA
cdr3_nt: TGTGCCAGCGGGGCCACATACAATGAAAAGCAGTTCTTC
cdr3_aa: CASGATYNEKQFF

clone_size: NA
j_call: TRBJ2-7
v_call: TRBV13
d_call: NA
cdr3_nt: TGTGCCAGCAGTTACCGGACAGAAACCTACGAGCAGTACTTC
cdr3_aa: CASSYRTETYEQYF

clone_size: NA
j_call: TRBJ2-7
v_call: TRBV24-1
d_call: NA
cdr3_nt: TGTGCCACCAGTGATTCCAGGGGGGTCTACGAGCAGTACTTC
cdr3_aa: CATSDSRGVYEQYF

clone_size: NA
j_call: TRBJ2-1
v_call: TRBV11-2
d_call: TRBD2
cdr3_nt: TGTGCCAGCAGCTTAGACTCTACTAGCGGGAGTAGCTATGAGCAGTTCTTC
cdr3_aa: CASSLDSTSGSSYEQFF

clone_size: NA
j_call: TRBJ1-1
v_call: TRBV6-4
d_call: TRBD1
cdr3_nt: TGTGCCAGCAGTCTAACAGGGGGTGGCACTGAAGCTTTCTTT
cdr3_aa: CASSLTGGGTEAFF

clone_size: NA
j_call: TRBJ2-5
v_call: TRBV24-1
d_call: TRBD2
cdr3_nt: TGTGCCACCAGTGACTTAGAAGTTAGCGGGAGGGAGACCCAGTACTTC
cdr3_aa: CATSDLEVSGRETQYF

clone_size: NA
j_call: TRBJ1-5
v_call: TRBV30
d_call: TRBD1
cdr3_nt: TGTGCCTGGAGTGCCAACAGGGGAGCGGGGCCCCAGCATTTT
cdr3_aa: CAWSANRGAGPQHF

clone_size: once
j_call: TRBJ2-7
v_call: TRBV6-5
d_call: TRBD1
cdr3_nt: TGTGCCAGCAGTCCTACGGGACAGGGTGTGAGGGAGCAGTACTTC
cdr3_aa: CASSPTGQGVREQYF

clone_size: NA
j_call: TRBJ1-5
v_call: TRBV2
d_call: NA
cdr3_nt: TGTGCCAGCAACAGGGACCGGGACCAGCCCCAGCATTTT
cdr3_aa: CASNRDRDQPQHF

clone_size: NA
j_call: TRBJ2-5
v_call: TRBV7-3
d_call: TRBD2
cdr3_nt: TGTGCCAGCAGCCCGCGGGGGATAGCGGAGTCGGGAGAGACCCAGTACTTC
cdr3_aa: CASSPRGIAESGETQYF

clone_size: NA
j_call: TRBJ2-1
v_call: TRBV6-5
d_call: NA
cdr3_nt: TGTGCCAGCAGTTACGGCGACTGGGAGCAGTTCTTC
cdr3_aa: CASSYGDWEQFF

clone_size: few
j_call: TRBJ1-2
v_call: TRBV9
d_call: TRBD1
cdr3_nt: TGTGCCAGCAGCTCGCCGGGACAGGGGCTTTATGGCTACACCTTC
cdr3_aa: CASSSPGQGLYGYTF

clone_size: NA
j_call: TRBJ2-1
v_call: TRBV24-1
d_call: TRBD2
cdr3_nt: TGTGCCACCAGTGATGCTAGCGGGAGCCCAAAGAATGAGCAGTTCTTC
cdr3_aa: CATSDASGSPKNEQFF

clone_size: NA
j_call: TRBJ1-2
v_call: TRBV19
d_call: NA
cdr3_nt: TGTGCCAGTAGTATTTGGCAGGCGTCCTATGGCTACACCTTC
cdr3_aa: CASSIWQASYGYTF

clone_size: NA
j_call: TRBJ2-5
v_call: TRBV18
d_call: NA
cdr3_nt: TGTGCCAGCTCACCTTCCACCGACAGGAGGGAGACCCAGTACTTC
cdr3_aa: CASSPSTDRRETQYF

clone_size: NA
j_call: TRBJ2-3
v_call: TRBV6-2/TRBV6-3
d_call: TRBD2
cdr3_nt: TGTGCCAGCAGTTCAAGCGGGAGCGATACGCAGTATTTT
cdr3_aa: CASSSSGSDTQYF

clone_size: NA
j_call: TRBJ2-7
v_call: TRBV6-1
d_call: NA
cdr3_nt: TGTGCCAGCAGTGACCTGGGGCAGACTGTGAACGAGCAGTACTTC
cdr3_aa: CASSDLGQTVNEQYF

clone_size: NA
j_call: TRBJ1-2
v_call: TRBV4-1
d_call: NA
cdr3_nt: TGCGCCAGCAGCCAAAAAACAGGGAATAACTATGGCTACACCTTC
cdr3_aa: CASSQKTGNNYGYTF

clone_size: NA
j_call: TRBJ1-1
v_call: TRBV6-5
d_call: TRBD1
cdr3_nt: TGTGCCAGCAGTCGCCGGGGGGGACAGGGGGCGCCGGCTTTCTTT
cdr3_aa: CASSRRGGQGAPAFF

clone_size: NA
j_call: TRBJ1-5
v_call: TRBV12-3/TRBV12-4
d_call: TRBD1
cdr3_nt: TGTGCCAGCCGACAGGGTTCAGATCAGCCCCAGCATTTT
cdr3_aa: CASRQGSDQPQHF

clone_size: NA
j_call: TRBJ2-5
v_call: TRBV7-8
d_call: NA
cdr3_nt: TGTGCCAGCAGCCTACGACAGTTCCAAGAGACCCAGTACTTC
cdr3_aa: CASSLRQFQETQYF

clone_size: NA
j_call: TRBJ2-7
v_call: TRBV7-2
d_call: NA
cdr3_nt: TGTGCCAGCAGCCCAGGACGGACGGAGGGGATCTACGAGCAGTACTTC
cdr3_aa: CASSPGRTEGIYEQYF

clone_size: NA
j_call: TRBJ2-2
v_call: TRBV11-2
d_call: NA
cdr3_nt: TGTGCCAGCAGCCTGTCTAGTGCCGGGGAGCTGTTTTTT
cdr3_aa: CASSLSSAGELFF

clone_size: NA
j_call: TRBJ2-1
v_call: TRBV27
d_call: NA
cdr3_nt: TGTGCCAGCAGTTTGGGGAGGAATGAGCAGTTCTTC
cdr3_aa: CASSLGRNEQFF

clone_size: NA
j_call: TRBJ1-1
v_call: TRBV18
d_call: TRBD1
cdr3_nt: TGTGCCAGCTCACCACTTGGACAGGTGGCTGAAGCTTTCTTT
cdr3_aa: CASSPLGQVAEAFF

clone_size: NA
j_call: TRBJ1-6
v_call: TRBV6-2/TRBV6-3
d_call: TRBD1
cdr3_nt: TGTGCCAGCAGTCGAATGACAGGGAATTCACCCCTCCACTTT
cdr3_aa: CASSRMTGNSPLHF

clone_size: once
j_call: TRBJ2-3
v_call: TRBV7-9
d_call: TRBD2
cdr3_nt: TGTGCCAGCAGCCCCACGCTGCGGGGGAGGACAGATACGCAGTATTTT
cdr3_aa: CASSPTLRGRTDTQYF

clone_size: NA
j_call: TRBJ2-3
v_call: TRBV27
d_call: TRBD1
cdr3_nt: TGTGCCAGCAGCCTTAGACAGGGGTCATCAGATACGCAGTATTTT
cdr3_aa: CASSLRQGSSDTQYF

clone_size: NA
j_call: TRBJ2-7
v_call: TRBV7-6
d_call: TRBD1
cdr3_nt: TGTGCCAGCAGCCCGGACAGGGCCTACGAGCAGTACTTC
cdr3_aa: CASSPDRAYEQYF

clone_size: NA
j_call: TRBJ1-1
v_call: TRBV19
d_call: TRBD1
cdr3_nt: TGTGCCAGTAGTTCGACAGGGGTAAGGACTGAAGCTTTCTTT
cdr3_aa: CASSSTGVRTEAFF

clone_size: NA
j_call: TRBJ1-1
v_call: TRBV9
d_call: NA
cdr3_nt: TGTGCCAGCAGCGTAGTGAGTGGCGAGGGGGGGCTAAAGAACACTGAAGCTTTCTTT
cdr3_aa: CASSVVSGEGGLKNTEAFF

clone_size: NA
j_call: TRBJ2-1
v_call: TRBV7-3
d_call: TRBD2
cdr3_nt: TGTGCCAGCAGCATACTAGCGGGAGGGCCCTATGAGCAGTTCTTC
cdr3_aa: CASSILAGGPYEQFF

clone_size: NA
j_call: TRBJ2-5
v_call: TRBV5-1
d_call: NA
cdr3_nt: TGCGCCAGCAGCTTGAAGGGGCAGGGGGAGACCCAGTACTTC
cdr3_aa: CASSLKGQGETQYF

clone_size: few
j_call: TRBJ1-2
v_call: TRBV30
d_call: TRBD1
cdr3_nt: TGTGCCTGGAGTCCTGCCCGGACAGGGGGAAAAGGTGGCTACACCTTC
cdr3_aa: CAWSPARTGGKGGYTF

clone_size: NA
j_call: TRBJ2-1
v_call: TRBV15
d_call: TRBD1
cdr3_nt: TGTGCCACCAGCAGAGGATCGACAGGGGGCTACAATGAGCAGTTCTTC
cdr3_aa: CATSRGSTGGYNEQFF

clone_size: NA
j_call: TRBJ1-2
v_call: TRBV4-2
d_call: NA
cdr3_nt: TGTGCCAGCAGCCCCGGGATATCACCGGGCTATGGCTACACCTTC
cdr3_aa: CASSPGISPGYGYTF

clone_size: NA
j_call: TRBJ2-1
v_call: TRBV6-2/TRBV6-3
d_call: TRBD2
cdr3_nt: TGTGCCAGCAGTTACGATTTGGGACTAGCGGGAATGGGATCCTACAATGAGCAGTTCTTC
cdr3_aa: CASSYDLGLAGMGSYNEQFF

clone_size: NA
j_call: TRBJ2-1
v_call: TRBV30
d_call: NA
cdr3_nt: TGTGCCTGGAGTCCCCGGTTGAATGAGCAGTTCTTC
cdr3_aa: CAWSPRLNEQFF

clone_size: NA
j_call: TRBJ2-3
v_call: TRBV7-2
d_call: TRBD2
cdr3_nt: TGTGCCAGCAGCATCCGACTAGCGGGAACCGGGGATACGCAGTATTTT
cdr3_aa: CASSIRLAGTGDTQYF

clone_size: NA
j_call: TRBJ1-1
v_call: TRBV7-9
d_call: NA
cdr3_nt: TGTGCCAGCAGCTTAGAGAGGTTAGGAGCTTTCTTT
cdr3_aa: CASSLERLGAFF

clone_size: NA
j_call: TRBJ2-1
v_call: TRBV19
d_call: TRBD2
cdr3_nt: TGTGCCAGTAGTAGACTAGCGGATTCCTACAATGAGCAGTTCTTC
cdr3_aa: CASSRLADSYNEQFF

clone_size: NA
j_call: TRBJ1-1
v_call: TRBV6-5
d_call: TRBD1
cdr3_nt: TGTGCCAGCAGTCTGGACAGGGGCGGCACTGAAGCTTTCTTT
cdr3_aa: CASSLDRGGTEAFF

clone_size: once
j_call: TRBJ2-2
v_call: TRBV5-1
d_call: NA
cdr3_nt: TGCGCCAGCAGCTTGGAGGCGTGGGCAGCCGGGGAGCTGTTTTTT
cdr3_aa: CASSLEAWAAGELFF

clone_size: NA
j_call: TRBJ1-4
v_call: TRBV27
d_call: TRBD1
cdr3_nt: TGTGCCAGCAGTTCCCCAAGGACAGGATATGAAAAACTGTTTTTT
cdr3_aa: CASSSPRTGYEKLFF

clone_size: NA
j_call: TRBJ2-1
v_call: TRBV5-4
d_call: TRBD2
cdr3_nt: TGTGCCAGCAGCGGGACTAGCGGATACAATGAGCAGTTCTTC
cdr3_aa: CASSGTSGYNEQFF

clone_size: once
j_call: TRBJ1-6
v_call: TRBV28
d_call: TRBD1
cdr3_nt: TGTGCCAGCAGTCCGGGGACAGTCTCCTATAATTCACCCCTCCACTTT
cdr3_aa: CASSPGTVSYNSPLHF

clone_size: once
j_call: TRBJ1-6
v_call: TRBV5-1
d_call: NA
cdr3_nt: TGCGCCAGCAGCTTGGAACAATATAATTCACCCCTCCACTTT
cdr3_aa: CASSLEQYNSPLHF